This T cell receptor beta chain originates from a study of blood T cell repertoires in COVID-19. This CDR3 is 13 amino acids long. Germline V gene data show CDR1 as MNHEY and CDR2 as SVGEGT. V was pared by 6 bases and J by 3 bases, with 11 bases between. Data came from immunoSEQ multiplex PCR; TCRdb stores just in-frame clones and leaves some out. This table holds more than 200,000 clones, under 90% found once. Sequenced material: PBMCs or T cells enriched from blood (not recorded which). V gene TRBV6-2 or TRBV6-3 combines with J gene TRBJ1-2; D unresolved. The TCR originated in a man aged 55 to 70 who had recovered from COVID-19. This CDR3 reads CASSLPRDYGYTF. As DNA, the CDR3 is TGTGCCAGCAGCCTACCACGGGACTATGGCTACACCTTC.